These 30 T cell receptor beta chains share one sample of origin, sequenced in a study of cytomegalovirus exposure and HLA in healthy donors (dated by TCRdb to the late 2010s). The protocol used for the library was the immunoSEQ multiplex PCR assay. A mixture of 60 forward primers for TCR Vbeta segments and 13 reverse primers for TCR Jbeta segments was used in the multiplex PCR. In TCRdb, the immuneACCESS table is reduced to in-frame sequences with V and J assigned. These tables do not hold every clone; where another copy was compared, an unresolved V gene accounts for under half, and the others remain unexplained. The sample includes approximately 160,000 clones, with around 81% observed a single time. The top ten hold less than 2% of the sample. Sequencing was performed on PBMCs. The receptors derive from a man in his forties in good health and CMV-seronegative.

The rearrangement uses TRBV14 and TRBJ2-7; 8 bases map to TRBD2. The germline CDR1 and CDR2 sequences are SGHDN and FVKESK. The CDR3 covers 16 residues. V shed 0 bases and J 4 bases; nucleotides not matched to a gene: 8. The CDR3 DNA sequence: TGTGCCAGCAGCCAAGACCGGGGGGGAGGGCCTTACGAGCAGTACTTC. This sequence encodes CASSQDRGGGPYEQYF.

This clone was observed a handful of times. The V and J genes are TRBV10-3 and TRBJ1-1, with unresolved D. V was trimmed by 1 base and J by 0 bases, leaving 12 bases between them. Germline V gene lookup returns CDR1 ENHRY and CDR2 SYGVKD. The CDR3 runs to 16 residues. As DNA, the CDR3 is TGTGCCATCAGTGAGTTTGGCCCCGCCATGAACACTGAAGCTTTCTTT. Its translation: CAISEFGPAMNTEAFF.

The chain links TRBV4-2 to TRBJ1-1; D uncertain. This CDR3 has 13 residues. The germline CDR1 and CDR2 sequences are LGHNA and YNFKEQ. Trimming took off 4 bases at V and 2 bases at J, with 8 bases between the two ends. CDR3 DNA sequence: TGTGCCAGCAGCCCAGTTTTTAACACTGAAGCTTTCTTT. Protein product: CASSPVFNTEAFF.

About this clone itself: The junction departs from the called germline gene at one end, perhaps through a read error. The chain carries TRBV29-1 and TRBJ2-4; 14 positions agree with TRBD2. The CDR3 is made up of 13 amino acids. Per germline, CDR1 SQVTM and CDR2 ANQGSEA. The CDR3 bases are TGCAGCGTTGGGACTAGCGGGAGGAACAGTCAGTACTTC. As protein: CSVGTSGRNSQYF.

V gene TRBV9 combines with J gene TRBJ2-3; weak D call: TRBD2 (6 bases). Trimming took 4 bases from V and 3 from J, leaving 18 bases between them. This CDR3 region has 16 residues. Germline values: CDR1 SGDLS, CDR2 YYNGEE. CDR3 DNA: TGTGCCAGCAGCCCCCGGGACTCCCGACGGACAGATACGCAGTATTTT. Protein: CASSPRDSRRTDTQYF. Together with reference TRBV9 and TRBJ2-3, the CDR3 gives the full variable domain: DSGVTQTPKHLITATGQRVTLRCSPRSGDLSVYWYQQSLDQGLQFLIQYYNGEERAKGNILERFSAQQFPDLHSELNLSSLELGDSALYFCASSPRDSRRTDTQYFGPGTRLTVL.

The chain couples TRBV28 to TRBJ2-7; TRBD1 matches at 7 bases. The CDR3 loop spans 15 amino acids. Looked up from germline, CDR1 is MDHEN and CDR2 is SYDVKM. J gave up 7 bases and V 1 base, and 10 bases lay outside the gene matches. The CDR3 region is CASSLFLTGYQEQYF. The CDR3 bases are TGTGCCAGCAGTTTATTCTTGACAGGGTATCAAGAGCAGTACTTC.

With regard to this clone: Within the sample, other DNA sequences also encode this same CDR3. CDR3 residues: CASSLRTGASYNEQFF. The CDR3 nucleotides are TGTGCCAGCAGCCTAAGAACAGGGGCGTCCTACAATGAGCAGTTCTTC. The genes are TRBV7-8 and TRBJ2-1, with TRBD1 matching 7 bases. This CDR3 has 16 amino acids. Germline V gene data show CDR1 as SGHVS and CDR2 as FQNEAQ. Trimming at V came to 5 bases and at J to 1 base, leaving 8 bases not matched to a gene.

The V call is TRBV29-1, the J call TRBJ2-3; 7 bases line up with TRBD2. The V segment lost 6 bases and the J segment 1 base; nucleotides outside the gene matches: 7. CDR1 is SQVTM, CDR2 ANQGSEA, per germline. The length of the CDR3 is 14 residues. This chain's CDR3 is CSVREGMGTDTQYF. CDR3 bases: TGCAGCGTGAGGGAGGGAATGGGCACAGATACGCAGTATTTT.

The rearrangement links TRBV5-1 to TRBJ2-3, with 9 bases identical to TRBD2. V dropped 4 bases and J dropped 0; count of bases not matched to a gene: 9. In germline, CDR1 is SGHRS, CDR2 YFSETQ. The CDR3 extends over 17 amino acids. The CDR3 coding sequence is TGCGCCAGCAGCCCTGAACCGGGACTAGCTAGCACAGATACGCAGTATTTT. This codes for CASSPEPGLASTDTQYF.

The chain has TRBV2 and TRBJ2-7; 7 nucleotides line up with TRBD2. The germline CDR1 and CDR2 sequences are SNHLY and FYNNEI. V lost 6 bases and J lost 3; bases outside the gene matches: 2. This CDR3 is 12 amino acids long. This CDR3 reads CASRVAGYEQYF. The CDR3 DNA follows: TGTGCCAGCAGAGTAGCGGGCTACGAGCAGTACTTC.

V usage is TRBV7-2 and J usage is TRBJ2-1, with 9 bases matching TRBD2. Germline CDR1 is SGHTA and CDR2 is FQGNSA. The CDR3 length is 15 residues. V trimming: 3 bases; J trimming: 6 bases; junction bases outside the gene matches: 6. CDR3 nucleotides: TGTGCCAGCAGCTTTACCGGGACTAGCCCCAATGAGCAGTTCTTC. This gives the protein CASSFTGTSPNEQFF.

The CDR3 DNA reads as TGTGCCAGCTCACCAACCACGGGAGGGCCTAATGAGCAGTTCTTC. This codes for CASSPTTGGPNEQFF. The rearrangement joins TRBV18 to TRBJ2-1; 8 bases are a match to TRBD2. The CDR3 loop spans 15 amino acids. The junction had 7 bases not matched to a gene; V was cut back by 2 bases and J by 7 bases. Germline V lookup: CDR1 KGHSH, CDR2 LQKENI.

The rearrangement uses TRBV5-4 and TRBJ2-1, with 9 bases matching TRBD2. Trimming cost V 3 bases and J 6 bases; bases outside gene matches: 10. This CDR3 contains 16 residues. The V gene's germline CDR1 is SGHNT and CDR2 YYREEE (reference sequence). CDR3 sequence: CASSSKIAGVGNEQFF. CDR3 in DNA: TGTGCCAGCAGCTCGAAAATAGCGGGAGTAGGCAATGAGCAGTTCTTC.

This chain joins TRBV9 and TRBJ1-4; 8 nucleotides match TRBD1. From germline, CDR1 is SGDLS and CDR2 YYNGEE. V was clipped by 0 bases and J by 7 bases; unmatched bases: 8. The CDR3 is 16 residues long. CDR3 region: CASSVGVGQAREKLFF. The CDR3 DNA reads as TGTGCCAGCAGCGTAGGTGTGGGACAGGCCCGTGAAAAACTGTTTTTT. The whole variable domain, filled in from reference TRBV9 and TRBJ1-4, reads DSGVTQTPKHLITATGQRVTLRCSPRSGDLSVYWYQQSLDQGLQFLIQYYNGEERAKGNILERFSAQQFPDLHSELNLSSLELGDSALYFCASSVGVGQAREKLFFGSGTQLSVL.

The chain employs TRBV11-2 and TRBJ2-6, with 7 bases that match TRBD1. The CDR3 totals 18 residues. CDR1 and CDR2 from the germline V gene are SGHAT and FQNNGV. Trimming at V came to 5 bases and at J to 0 bases, leaving 10 bases not matched to a gene. The CDR3 coding sequence is TGTGCCAGCAGCCCAATTAGGACAGGCAACTCTGGGGCCAACGTCCTGACTTTC. Translation: CASSPIRTGNSGANVLTF. The whole variable domain, filled in from reference TRBV11-2 and TRBJ2-6, reads EAGVAQSPRYKIIEKRQSVAFWCNPISGHATLYWYQQILGQGPKLLIQFQNNGVVDDSQLPKDRFSAERLKGVDSTLKIQPAKLEDSAVYLCASSPIRTGNSGANVLTFGAGSRLTVL.

The chain combines TRBV30 with TRBJ2-5; TRBD1 matches at 8 bases. The CDR3 is made up of 15 amino acids. Per the germline V gene, CDR1 is GTSNPN and CDR2 is SVGIG (reference sequence). V lost 0 bases to trimming and J lost 4 bases; unmatched junction nucleotides: 7. CDR3 amino acids: CAWSVSRGRRETQYF. Written as DNA, the CDR3 is TGTGCCTGGAGTGTAAGCAGGGGGCGGCGAGAGACCCAGTACTTC.

V gene TRBV25-1 combines with J gene TRBJ2-3; 9 nucleotides line up with TRBD2. Germline V gene data show CDR1 as MGHDK and CDR2 as SYGVNS. Unmatched junction bases numbered 7, after V lost 4 bases and J lost 8 bases. This CDR3 contains 14 residues. The CDR3 sequence is CASSVGLASGTQYF. In DNA form, the CDR3 reads TGTGCCAGCAGTGTCGGACTAGCGAGCGGTACGCAGTATTTT.

This clone was counted a few times. The chain uses TRBV10-1 and TRBJ2-1; 9 nucleotides align to TRBD2. Germline V gene sequence: CDR1 WNHNN, CDR2 SYGVQD (reference sequence). This CDR3 region has 16 residues. J was trimmed by 1 base and V by 0 bases; bases with no gene match: 1. CDR3 in DNA: TGCGCCAGCAGTGAGTCCCTAGCGGGATCCTACAATGAGCAGTTCTTC. Protein sequence: CASSESLAGSYNEQFF.

The chain combines TRBV9 with TRBJ2-2; 8 bases map to TRBD1. The V and J ends lost 4 bases and 5 bases, in that order; junction bases with no gene match: 7. CDR1 is SGDLS, CDR2 YYNGEE, per germline. CDR3 length: 15 residues. The CDR3 region is CASSITRTGTGELFF. The CDR3 nucleotides read TGTGCCAGCAGCATAACACGGACAGGGACCGGGGAGCTGTTTTTT.

This clone turned up a few times. The chain has TRBV6-5 and TRBJ2-1; 8 positions match TRBD1. The trim removed 6 bases at V and 6 bases at J, leaving 4 bases unmatched. Germline assignment: CDR1 MNHEY and CDR2 SVGAGI. This CDR3 is 13 amino acids long. CDR3 nucleotide sequence: TGTGCCAGCAGACCCGACAGGGGCAATGAGCAGTTCTTC. Translating it yields CASRPDRGNEQFF.

J is TRBJ2-2 and V is TRBV6-5, with 8 bases fitting TRBD1. CDR3 length: 16 amino acids. V dropped 2 bases and J dropped 4; count of bases not matched to a gene: 6. CDR1 is MNHEY and CDR2 is SVGAGI in the germline V gene. CDR3 in amino acids: CASSYQSGGGTGELFF. The CDR3 DNA reads as TGTGCCAGCAGTTACCAGTCAGGGGGCGGCACCGGGGAGCTGTTTTTT.

The V gene is TRBV5-4, the J gene TRBJ2-3, with D possibly being TRBD2 (6 bases). The germline V gene encodes CDR1 SGHNT and CDR2 YYREEE (reference sequence). The CDR3 runs 17 residues. Deletions cut 0 bases from V and 2 bases from J, with 16 bases between. The CDR3 coding sequence is TGTGCCAGCAGCTTGGGATGGTTCGGGAGAAACACAGATACGCAGTATTTT. Its protein is CASSLGWFGRNTDTQYF.

This clone has a handful of counts. The V call is TRBV6-5, the J call TRBJ2-7; 8 bases align to TRBD1. CDR1 is MNHEY, CDR2 SVGAGI, per germline. The CDR3 has 14 residues. The V and J ends lost 4 bases and 1 base, in that order; junction bases with no gene match: 3. The CDR3 is CASSLTGESYEQYF. The DNA for the CDR3 is TGTGCCAGCAGTTTGACAGGGGAGTCCTACGAGCAGTACTTC.

V and J are TRBV27 and TRBJ1-6; 9 nucleotides align to TRBD1. V lost 6 bases to trimming and J lost 4 bases; unmatched junction nucleotides: 4. Germline CDR1 MNHEY, CDR2 SMNVEV (reference sequence). CDR3 size: 15 residues. CDR3 in amino acids: CASRTTGGYNSPLHF. The DNA for the CDR3 is TGTGCCAGCAGGACGACAGGGGGATATAATTCACCCCTCCACTTT.

V and J are TRBV6-1 and TRBJ2-7; TRBD2 might be the D (6 bases). The CDR3 loop spans 13 amino acids. CDR1 and CDR2 from the germline V gene are MNHNS and SASEGT. V lost 6 bases and J 4 bases, leaving 13 bases between the germline ends. CDR3 DNA sequence: TGTGCCAGCAGCCCTGACGGGGGATACGAGCAGTACGTC. Encoded protein: CASSPDGGYEQYV.

The rearrangement links TRBV7-3 to TRBJ2-3; D unclear. The V end lost 2 bases, the J end lost 6 bases, and 12 bases lay between the germline ends. The germline V gene encodes CDR1 SGHTA and CDR2 FQGTGA. This CDR3 is 14 amino acids long. The CDR3: CASSLPPHLDTQYF. CDR3 nucleotide sequence: TGTGCCAGCAGCTTACCCCCCCATTTGGATACGCAGTATTTT.

The chain employs TRBV15 and TRBJ1-5; tentative D call: TRBD1 (6 bases). The germline V and J ends were trimmed by 0 bases and 4 bases, with 16 bases remaining between them. The CDR3 loop spans 17 amino acids. Per germline, CDR1 LNHNV and CDR2 YYDKDF (reference sequence). The CDR3 DNA reads TGTGCCACCAGCAGAGATGCGCTACAGGGTGGGAATCAGCCCCAGCATTTT. It translates to CATSRDALQGGNQPQHF.

This clone has just a few counts. The chain links TRBV7-2 to TRBJ2-1; TRBD1 is a possible D gene (5 bases). Per germline, CDR1 SGHTA and CDR2 FQGNSA. The CDR3 totals 13 residues. Trimming shortened V by 5 bases and J by 4 bases, and 9 bases separated the two germline ends. CDR3 region: CASSMTVYNEQFF. In DNA, the CDR3 is TGTGCCAGCAGCATGACAGTTTACAATGAGCAGTTCTTC.

This rearrangement joins TRBV5-1 to TRBJ2-7, with a tentative D call TRBD2 (6 bases). V was shortened by 0 bases and J by 3 bases, with 16 bases between the two germline ends. This CDR3 has 16 residues. In germline, CDR1 is SGHRS, CDR2 YFSETQ. The CDR3 DNA sequence: TGCGCCAGCAGCTTGGTTCCCCGGGAGAAGAACTACGAGCAGTACTTC. Encoded protein: CASSLVPREKNYEQYF. The whole variable domain, filled in from reference TRBV5-1 and TRBJ2-7, reads KAGVTQTPRYLIKTRGQQVTLSCSPISGHRSVSWYQQTPGQGLQFLFEYFSETQRNKGNFPGRFSGRQFSNSRSEMNVSTLELGDSALYLCASSLVPREKNYEQYFGPGTRLTVT.

In DNA form, the CDR3 reads TGTGCCAGCTCATCCTCCGGGGTAAACACTGAAGCTTTCTTT. The encoded protein is CASSSSGVNTEAFF. The genes are TRBV18 and TRBJ1-1; D unresolved. V lost 5 bases, J lost 2 bases, and 12 bases lay in between. The length of the CDR3 is 14 residues. Looked up from germline, CDR1 is KGHSH and CDR2 is LQKENI.